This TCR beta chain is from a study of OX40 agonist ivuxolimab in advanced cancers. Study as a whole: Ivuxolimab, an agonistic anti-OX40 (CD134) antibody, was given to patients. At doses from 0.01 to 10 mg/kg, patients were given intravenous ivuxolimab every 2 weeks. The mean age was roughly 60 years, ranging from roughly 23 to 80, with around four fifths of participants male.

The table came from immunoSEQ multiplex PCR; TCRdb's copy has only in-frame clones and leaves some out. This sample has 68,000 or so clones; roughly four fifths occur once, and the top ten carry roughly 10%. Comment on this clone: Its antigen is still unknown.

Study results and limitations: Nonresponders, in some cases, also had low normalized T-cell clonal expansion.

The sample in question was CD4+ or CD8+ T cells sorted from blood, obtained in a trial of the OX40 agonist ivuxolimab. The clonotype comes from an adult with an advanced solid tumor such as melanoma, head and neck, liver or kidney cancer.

DNA of the CDR3: TGTGCCAGCCTAGGAGGGGGTAGCAATCAGCCCCAGCATTTT. As protein: CASLGGGSNQPQHF. J is TRBJ1-5 and V is TRBV11-2; D perhaps matches TRBD1 (6 bases). V was trimmed by 8 bases and J by 0 bases, leaving 11 bases between them. The CDR3 loop spans 14 amino acids. Germline CDR1 is SGHAT and CDR2 is FQNNGV.